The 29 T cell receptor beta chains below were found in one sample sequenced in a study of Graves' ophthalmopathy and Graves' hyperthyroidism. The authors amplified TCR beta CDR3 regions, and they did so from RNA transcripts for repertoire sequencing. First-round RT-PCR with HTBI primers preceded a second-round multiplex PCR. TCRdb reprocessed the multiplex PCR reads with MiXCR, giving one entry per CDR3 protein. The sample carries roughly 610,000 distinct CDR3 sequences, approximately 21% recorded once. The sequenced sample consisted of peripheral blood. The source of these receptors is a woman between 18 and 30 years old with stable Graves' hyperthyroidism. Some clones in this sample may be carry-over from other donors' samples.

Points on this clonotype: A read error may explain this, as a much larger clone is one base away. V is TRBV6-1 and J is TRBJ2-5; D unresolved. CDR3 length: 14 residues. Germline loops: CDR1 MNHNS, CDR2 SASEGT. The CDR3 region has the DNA TGTGCCAGCAGTGCACGGGTCCTTCAAGAGACCCATTACTTC. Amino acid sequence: CASSARVLQETHYF.

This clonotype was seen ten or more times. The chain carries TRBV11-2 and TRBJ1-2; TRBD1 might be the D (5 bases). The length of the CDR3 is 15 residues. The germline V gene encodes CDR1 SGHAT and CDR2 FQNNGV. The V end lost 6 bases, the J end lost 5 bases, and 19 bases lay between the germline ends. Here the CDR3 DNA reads TGTGCCAGCAGTCAAACCGGGACCTACGCTTATGGCTACACCTTC. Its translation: CASSQTGTYAYGYTF. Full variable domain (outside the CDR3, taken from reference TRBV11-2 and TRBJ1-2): EAGVAQSPRYKIIEKRQSVAFWCNPISGHATLYWYQQILGQGPKLLIQFQNNGVVDDSQLPKDRFSAERLKGVDSTLKIQPAKLEDSAVYLCASSQTGTYAYGYTFGSGTRLTVV.

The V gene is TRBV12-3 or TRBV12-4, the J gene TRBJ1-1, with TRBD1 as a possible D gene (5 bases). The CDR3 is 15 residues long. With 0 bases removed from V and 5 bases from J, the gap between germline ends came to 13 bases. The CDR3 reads CASSLASGEGTEAFF. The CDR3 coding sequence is TGTGCCAGCAGTTTAGCCTCCGGGGAGGGGACTGAAGCTTTCTTT.

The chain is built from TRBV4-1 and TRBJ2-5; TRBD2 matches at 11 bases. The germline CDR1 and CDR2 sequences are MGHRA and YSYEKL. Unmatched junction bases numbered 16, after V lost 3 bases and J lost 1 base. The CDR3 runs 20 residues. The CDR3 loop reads CASSHVWGTSGFPFQETQYF. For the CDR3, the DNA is TGCGCCAGCAGCCATGTCTGGGGGACTAGCGGATTCCCGTTCCAAGAGACCCAGTACTTC.

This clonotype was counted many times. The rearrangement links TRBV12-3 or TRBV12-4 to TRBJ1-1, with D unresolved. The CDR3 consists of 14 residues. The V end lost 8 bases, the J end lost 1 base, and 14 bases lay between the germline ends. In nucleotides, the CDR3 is TGTGCCAGCTGCCCCCGGCGGGCGAACACTGAAGCTTTCTTT. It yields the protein CASCPRRANTEAFF.

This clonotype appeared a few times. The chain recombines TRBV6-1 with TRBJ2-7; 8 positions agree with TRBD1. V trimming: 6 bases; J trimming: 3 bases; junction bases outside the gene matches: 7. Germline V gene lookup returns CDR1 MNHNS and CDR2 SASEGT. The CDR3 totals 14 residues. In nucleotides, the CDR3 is TGTGCCAGCAGGAGGACAGGGACTCTCTACGAGCAGTACTTC. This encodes CASRRTGTLYEQYF.

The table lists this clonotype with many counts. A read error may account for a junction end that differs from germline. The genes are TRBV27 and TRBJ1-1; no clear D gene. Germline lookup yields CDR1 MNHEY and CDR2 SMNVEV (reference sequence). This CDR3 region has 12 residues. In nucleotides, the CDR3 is TGTGCCAGCAGTCCGGGTAACACTGAAGCTTGCTTT. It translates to CASSPGNTEACF.

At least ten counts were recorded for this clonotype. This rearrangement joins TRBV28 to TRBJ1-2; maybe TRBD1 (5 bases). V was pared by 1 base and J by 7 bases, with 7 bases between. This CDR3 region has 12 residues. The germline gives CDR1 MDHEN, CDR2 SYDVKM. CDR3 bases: TGTGCCAGCAGTTTATCGACAGCTGGCTACACCTTC. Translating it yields CASSLSTAGYTF.

The CDR3 loop reads CASSSGTGTHQPQHF. DNA of the CDR3: TGTGCCAGCAGCTCCGGGACAGGGACCCATCAGCCCCAGCATTTT. The chain is built from TRBV7-2 and TRBJ1-5; 9 bases are a match to TRBD1. Germline CDR1 is SGHTA and CDR2 is FQGNSA. V lost 4 bases to trimming and J lost 5 bases; unmatched junction nucleotides: 6. This CDR3 has 15 amino acids.

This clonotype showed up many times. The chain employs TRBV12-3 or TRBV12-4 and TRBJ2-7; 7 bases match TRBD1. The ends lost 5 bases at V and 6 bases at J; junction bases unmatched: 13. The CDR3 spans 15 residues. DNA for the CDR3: TGTGCCAGCAGTACATTCGACAGGGAAGAGGGCGAGCAGTACTTC. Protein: CASSTFDREEGEQYF.

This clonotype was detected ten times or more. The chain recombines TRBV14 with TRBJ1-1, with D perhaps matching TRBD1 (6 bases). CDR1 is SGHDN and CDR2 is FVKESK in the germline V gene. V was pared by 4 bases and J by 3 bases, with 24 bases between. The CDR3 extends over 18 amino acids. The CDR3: CASSPDSRLLGLDTEAFF. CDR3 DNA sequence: TGTGCCAGCAGCCCGGACAGTCGACTTTTAGGGTTGGACACTGAAGCTTTCTTT.

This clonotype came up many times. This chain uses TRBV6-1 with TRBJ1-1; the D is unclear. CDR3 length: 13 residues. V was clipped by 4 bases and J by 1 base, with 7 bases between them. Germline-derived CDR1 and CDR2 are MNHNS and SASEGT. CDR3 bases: TGTGCCAGCAGTGGGACCGCGAACACTGAAGCTTTCTTT. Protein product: CASSGTANTEAFF.

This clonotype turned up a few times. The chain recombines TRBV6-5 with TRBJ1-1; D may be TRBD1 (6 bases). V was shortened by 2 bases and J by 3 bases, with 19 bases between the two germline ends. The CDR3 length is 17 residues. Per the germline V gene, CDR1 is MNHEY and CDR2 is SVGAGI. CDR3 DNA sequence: TGTGCCAGCAGTTACCAGCTGAACAGGGATACCCACACTGAAGCTTTCTTT. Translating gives CASSYQLNRDTHTEAFF.

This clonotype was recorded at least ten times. The CDR3 here is CASSNLQVQNTEAFF. CDR3 bases: TGTGCCAGCAGTAACTTACAGGTCCAGAACACTGAAGCTTTCTTT. The chain couples TRBV12-3 or TRBV12-4 to TRBJ1-1; weak D call: TRBD1 (5 bases). CDR3 length equals 15 residues. V was trimmed by 5 bases and J by 1 base, leaving 14 bases between them.

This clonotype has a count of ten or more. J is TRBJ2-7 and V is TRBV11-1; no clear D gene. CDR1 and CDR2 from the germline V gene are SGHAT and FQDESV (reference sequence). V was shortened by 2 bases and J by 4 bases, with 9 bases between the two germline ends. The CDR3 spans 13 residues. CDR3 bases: TGTGCCAGCAGCTTACGGTGGGAATACGAGCAGTACTTC. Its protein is CASSLRWEYEQYF.

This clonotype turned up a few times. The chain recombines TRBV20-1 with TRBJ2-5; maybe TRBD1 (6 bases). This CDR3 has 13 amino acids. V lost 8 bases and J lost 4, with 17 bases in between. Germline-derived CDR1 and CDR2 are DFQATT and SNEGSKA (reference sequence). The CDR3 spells CSPRTGRAETQYF. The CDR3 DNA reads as TGCAGTCCGAGAACAGGGCGGGCAGAGACCCAGTACTTC.

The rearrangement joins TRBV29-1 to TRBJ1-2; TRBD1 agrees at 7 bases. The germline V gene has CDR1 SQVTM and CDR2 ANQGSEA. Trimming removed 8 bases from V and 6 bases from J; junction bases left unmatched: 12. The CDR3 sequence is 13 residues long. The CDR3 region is CSIRRDRADGYTF. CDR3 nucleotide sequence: TGCAGCATCCGAAGAGACAGGGCTGATGGCTACACCTTC.

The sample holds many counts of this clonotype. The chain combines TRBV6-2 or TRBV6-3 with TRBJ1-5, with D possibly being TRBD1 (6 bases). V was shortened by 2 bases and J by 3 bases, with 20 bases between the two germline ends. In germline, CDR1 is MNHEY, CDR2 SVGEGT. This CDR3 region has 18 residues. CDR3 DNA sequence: TGTGCCAGCAGTTACAATCGGCAGGGGCTAACACTCAATCAGCCCCAGCATTTT. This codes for CASSYNRQGLTLNQPQHF.

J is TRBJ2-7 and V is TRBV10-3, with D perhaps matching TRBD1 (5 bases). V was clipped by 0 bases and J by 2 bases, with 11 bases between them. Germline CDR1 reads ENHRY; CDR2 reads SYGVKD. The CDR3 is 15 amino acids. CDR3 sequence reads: CAISESGLPPYEQYF. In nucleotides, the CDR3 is TGTGCCATCAGTGAGTCGGGGCTTCCCCCCTACGAGCAGTACTTC.

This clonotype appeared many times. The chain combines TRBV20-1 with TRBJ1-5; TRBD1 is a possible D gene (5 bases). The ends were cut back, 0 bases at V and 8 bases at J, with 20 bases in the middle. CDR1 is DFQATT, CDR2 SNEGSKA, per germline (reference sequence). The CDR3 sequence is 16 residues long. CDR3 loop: CSARDTGQGLPKPQHF. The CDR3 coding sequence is TGCAGTGCTAGAGATACGGGCCAGGGACTACCTAAGCCCCAGCATTTT.

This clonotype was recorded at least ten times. This chain's CDR3 is CASSLDTDLNTEAFF. CDR3 bases: TGTGCCAGCAGCTTAGACACAGACCTGAACACTGAAGCTTTCTTT. The J gene is TRBJ1-1, the V gene TRBV11-2; D gene ambiguous. The CDR3 consists of 15 residues. Germline values: CDR1 SGHAT, CDR2 FQNNGV. With 0 bases removed from V and 0 bases from J, the gap between germline ends came to 8 bases.

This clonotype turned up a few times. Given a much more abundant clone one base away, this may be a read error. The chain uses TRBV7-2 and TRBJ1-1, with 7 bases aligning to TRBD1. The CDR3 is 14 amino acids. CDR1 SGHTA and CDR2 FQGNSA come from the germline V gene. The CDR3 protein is CASSRWDRNTEACF. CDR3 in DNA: TGTGCCAGCAGCAGATGGGACAGAAACACTGAAGCTTGCTTT. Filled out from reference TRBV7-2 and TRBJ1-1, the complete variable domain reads GAGVSQSPSNKVTEKGKDVELRCDPISGHTALYWYRQSLGQGLEFLIYFQGNSAPDKSGLPSDRFSAERTGGSVSTLTIQRTQQEDSAVYLCASSRWDRNTEACFGQGTRLTVV.

The CDR3 region is CASSEGQLEAFF. The CDR3 DNA sequence: TGTGCCAGCAGTGAAGGACAGCTAGAAGCTTTCTTT. This sequence joins TRBV2 and TRBJ1-1, with a possible D match to TRBD1 (5 bases). Per the germline V gene, CDR1 is SNHLY and CDR2 is FYNNEI. There are 12 residues in the CDR3. Trimming stripped 1 base from V and 8 bases from J, with 8 bases between.

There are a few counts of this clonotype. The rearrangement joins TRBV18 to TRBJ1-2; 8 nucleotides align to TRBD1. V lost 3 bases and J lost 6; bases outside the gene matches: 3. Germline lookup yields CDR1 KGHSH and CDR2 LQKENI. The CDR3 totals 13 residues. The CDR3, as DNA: TGTGCCAGCTCACCGGGACAGGACAATGGCTACACCTTC. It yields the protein CASSPGQDNGYTF.

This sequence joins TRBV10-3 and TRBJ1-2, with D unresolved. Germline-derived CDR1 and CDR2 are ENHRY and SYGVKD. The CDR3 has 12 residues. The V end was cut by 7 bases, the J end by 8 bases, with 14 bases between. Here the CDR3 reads CAINSPSVGYTF. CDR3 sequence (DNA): TGTGCCATCAACTCCCCGAGTGTGGGCTACACCTTC.

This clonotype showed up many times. In DNA, the CDR3 is TGTGCCAGCAGCGCCCTAGTGCGTAAGGCTTCGGAGCAGTACTTC. This codes for CASSALVRKASEQYF. The V call is TRBV28, the J call TRBJ2-7; no firm D call. This CDR3 comprises 15 residues. Germline lookup yields CDR1 MDHEN and CDR2 SYDVKM. Trimming took off 6 bases at V and 7 bases at J, with 22 bases between the two ends.

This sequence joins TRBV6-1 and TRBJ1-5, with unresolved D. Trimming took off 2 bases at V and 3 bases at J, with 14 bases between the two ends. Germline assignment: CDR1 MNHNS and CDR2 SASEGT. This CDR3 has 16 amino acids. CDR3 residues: CASSELNLGSNQPQHF. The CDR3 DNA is TGTGCCAGCAGTGAATTGAACCTTGGTTCCAATCAGCCCCAGCATTTT.

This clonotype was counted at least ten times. This CDR3 is CASRPTPGQGNTEAFF. The CDR3 bases are TGTGCCAGCAGACCCACGCCGGGACAGGGGAACACTGAAGCTTTCTTT. The V and J genes are TRBV11-2 and TRBJ1-1; 9 positions agree with TRBD1. CDR1 is SGHAT, CDR2 FQNNGV, per germline. The J segment lost 1 base and the V segment lost 6 bases, leaving 9 bases of the junction unmatched. The CDR3 length is 16 residues.

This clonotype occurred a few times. The CDR3 region is CASCREGEVYEQYF. CDR3 nucleotides: TGTGCCAGCTGTCGAGAGGGGGAAGTCTACGAGCAGTACTTC. The chain has TRBV12-3 or TRBV12-4 and TRBJ2-7, with a possible D match to TRBD1 (6 bases). The CDR3 runs to 14 residues. Trimming removed 8 bases from V and 3 bases from J, with 17 bases in between.